The sequence of this T cell receptor (beta chain) was determined in a study of spatial heterogeneity in lung cancer. In this sample, this clonotype turned up a few times. Germline CDR1 and CDR2: SGHNT and YENEEA. Trimming removed 1 base from V and 4 bases from J; junction bases left unmatched: 3. CDR3 length: 15 amino acids. TCRdb reanalysed the 5' RACE reads using MiXCR and keeps one entry per CDR3 protein. Among tens of thousands of distinct CDR3 sequences listed, roughly 8.9% were seen once. Time point denoted: blood at routine non-recurrence follow-up after resection. The gene calls are TRBV11-3 and TRBJ2-3; 9 bases align to TRBD1. The sequence was obtained from a female donor with early-stage non-small cell lung cancer. The sample was PBMCs, taken at follow-up. The CDR3 coding sequence is TGTGCCAGCAGCTTAGGGGACAGGGCCTCAGATACGCAGTATTTT. Amino acids: CASSLGDRASDTQYF.